The rows below give T cell receptor beta chains drawn from one sample of a study of blood T cell repertoires in COVID-19. Method: immunoSEQ multiplex PCR; TCRdb's copy keeps in-frame clones and lacks some. The table shows 14,000 to 15,000 clones, with around 85% occurring only once. Sequenced input: peripheral blood. These receptors were obtained from a human donor in a cohort sampled during active COVID-19. Each CDR3 is given with its conserved first and last residue. Each record gives: CDR3 length, D gene, clone size, V gene, J gene, CDR3 protein, CDR3 DNA. A D gene is named only where the DNA matches it firmly. Only some rows state a clone size, as once, few, many or a class for expanded clones.

length: 14; D: .; size: once; V: TRBV6-5; J: TRBJ1-6; CDR3: CASRQTGALLALHF; DNA: TGTGCCAGCAGACAGACAGGTGCCTTGTTAGCCCTCCACTTT
length: 16; D: TRBD1; size: once; V: TRBV3-1/TRBV3-2; J: TRBJ1-1; CDR3: CASSQGVDRQNTEAFF; DNA: TGTGCCAGCAGCCAAGGGGTGGACAGGCAAAACACTGAAGCTTTCTTT
length: 12; D: .; size: .; V: TRBV6-4; J: TRBJ1-2; CDR3: CASSQGNYGYTF; DNA: TGTGCCAGCAGTCAGGGTAACTATGGCTACACCTTC
length: 12; D: .; size: .; V: TRBV30; J: TRBJ1-1; CDR3: CAWNPGSTEAFF; DNA: TGTGCCTGGAACCCGGGTAGCACTGAAGCTTTCTTT
length: 17; D: .; size: .; V: TRBV15; J: TRBJ1-1; CDR3: CATSRDVSRGLVSEAFF; DNA: TGTGCCACCAGCAGAGATGTGTCGAGAGGGCTAGTTAGTGAAGCTTTCTTT
length: 16; D: TRBD1; size: .; V: TRBV5-1; J: TRBJ2-5; CDR3: CASSEGDRGLRETQYF; DNA: TGCGCCAGCAGTGAAGGGGACAGGGGGCTTCGGGAGACCCAGTACTTC
length: 14; D: .; size: .; V: TRBV18; J: TRBJ1-1; CDR3: CASSRELGNTEAFF; DNA: TGTGCCAGCTCAAGGGAGTTAGGGAACACTGAAGCTTTCTTT
length: 14; D: TRBD2; size: .; V: TRBV9; J: TRBJ2-1; CDR3: CASSGGGAHNEQFF; DNA: TGTGCCAGCAGCGGCGGGGGGGCCCACAATGAGCAGTTCTTC
length: 11; D: TRBD2; size: .; V: TRBV27; J: TRBJ2-3; CDR3: CASSLGGLVFF; DNA: TGTGCCAGCAGTTTAGGGGGACTAGTCTTTTTT
length: 14; D: TRBD1; size: few; V: TRBV24-1; J: TRBJ2-3; CDR3: CATSETGNPDTQYF; DNA: TGTGCCACCAGTGAGACAGGGAATCCAGATACGCAGTATTTT
length: 16; D: TRBD1; size: .; V: TRBV2; J: TRBJ2-3; CDR3: CASSVWDRVSRDTQYF; DNA: TGTGCCAGCAGTGTGTGGGACAGGGTATCTAGGGATACGCAGTATTTT
length: 15; D: TRBD2; size: .; V: TRBV7-9; J: TRBJ2-1; CDR3: CASSTLAGGYNEQFF; DNA: TGTGCCAGCAGCACCCTAGCGGGCGGATACAATGAGCAGTTCTTC
length: 14; D: .; size: .; V: TRBV3-1/TRBV3-2; J: TRBJ2-5; CDR3: CASSQGWAGETQYF; DNA: TGTGCCAGCAGCCAAGGATGGGCTGGGGAGACCCAGTACTTC
length: 14; D: .; size: .; V: TRBV18; J: TRBJ1-6; CDR3: CASSPVLSGHPLHF; DNA: TGTGCCAGCTCACCAGTCCTATCCGGACATCCCCTCCACTTT
length: 13; D: TRBD1; size: .; V: TRBV19; J: TRBJ2-7; CDR3: CASSPGQAYEQYF; DNA: TGTGCCAGTAGTCCAGGACAGGCCTACGAGCAGTACTTC
length: 18; D: TRBD2; size: .; V: TRBV7-2; J: TRBJ2-3; CDR3: CASSLSLAGGRRTDTQYF; DNA: TGTGCCAGCAGCTTATCCCTCGCGGGGGGGCGTAGGACAGATACGCAGTATTTT